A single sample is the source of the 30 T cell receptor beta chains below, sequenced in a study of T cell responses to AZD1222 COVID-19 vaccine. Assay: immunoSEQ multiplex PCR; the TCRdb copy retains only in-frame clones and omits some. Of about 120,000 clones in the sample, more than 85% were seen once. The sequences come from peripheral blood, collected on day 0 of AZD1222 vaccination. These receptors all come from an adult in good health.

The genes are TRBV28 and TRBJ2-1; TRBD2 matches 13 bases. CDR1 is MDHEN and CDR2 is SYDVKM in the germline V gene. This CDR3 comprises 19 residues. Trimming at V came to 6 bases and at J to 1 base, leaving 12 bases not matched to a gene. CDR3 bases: TGTGCCAGCAGCACGACTTGGACTAGCGGGAGCGGATCCTACAATGAGCAGTTCTTC. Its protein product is CASSTTWTSGSGSYNEQFF.

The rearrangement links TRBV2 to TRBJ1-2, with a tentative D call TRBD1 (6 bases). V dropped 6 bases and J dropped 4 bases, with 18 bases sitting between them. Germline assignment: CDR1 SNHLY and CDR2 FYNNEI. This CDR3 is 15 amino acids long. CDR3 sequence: CASSRGGTFGYGYTF. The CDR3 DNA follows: TGTGCCAGCAGCAGAGGGGGGACGTTTGGCTATGGCTACACCTTC.

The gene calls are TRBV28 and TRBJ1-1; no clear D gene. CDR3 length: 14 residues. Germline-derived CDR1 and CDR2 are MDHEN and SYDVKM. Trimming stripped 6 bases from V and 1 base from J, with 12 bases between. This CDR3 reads CASRLPGKNTEAFF. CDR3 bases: TGTGCCAGCAGATTGCCTGGGAAGAACACTGAAGCTTTCTTT. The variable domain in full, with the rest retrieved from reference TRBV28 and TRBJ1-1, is DVKVTQSSRYLVKRTGEKVFLECVQDMDHENMFWYRQDPGLGLRLIYFSYDVKMKEKGDIPEGYSVSREKKERFSLILESASTNQTSMYLCASRLPGKNTEAFFGQGTRLTVV.

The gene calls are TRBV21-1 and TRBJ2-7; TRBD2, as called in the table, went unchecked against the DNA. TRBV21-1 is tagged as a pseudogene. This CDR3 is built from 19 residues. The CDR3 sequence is CASSNQSSLRRESSYEQYF. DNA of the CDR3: TGTGCCAGCAGCAATCAATCTAGTCTAAGGCGGGAGAGCTCCTACGAGCAGTACTTC.

The CDR3 DNA sequence: TGCGCCAGCAGCTTTGAGACAGGGAACACTGAAGCTTTCTTT. Translated: CASSFETGNTEAFF. The V call is TRBV5-1, the J call TRBJ1-1; maybe TRBD1 (6 bases). Germline V gene sequence: CDR1 SGHRS, CDR2 YFSETQ. The CDR3 is 14 residues long. Trimming removed 2 bases from V and 1 base from J, with 9 bases in between.

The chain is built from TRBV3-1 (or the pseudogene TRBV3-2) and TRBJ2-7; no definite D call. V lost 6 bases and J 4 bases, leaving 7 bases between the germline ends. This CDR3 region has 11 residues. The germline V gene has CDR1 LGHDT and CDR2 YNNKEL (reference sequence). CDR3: CASSDRYEQYF. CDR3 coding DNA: TGTGCCAGCAGTGATCGTTACGAGCAGTACTTC.

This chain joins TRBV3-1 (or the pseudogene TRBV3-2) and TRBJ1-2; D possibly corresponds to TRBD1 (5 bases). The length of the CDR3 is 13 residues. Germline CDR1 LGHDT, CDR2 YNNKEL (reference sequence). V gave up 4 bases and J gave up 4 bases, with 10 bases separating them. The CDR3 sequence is CASSRRAGYGYTF. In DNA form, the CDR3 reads TGTGCCAGCAGCCGCAGGGCAGGCTATGGCTACACCTTC.

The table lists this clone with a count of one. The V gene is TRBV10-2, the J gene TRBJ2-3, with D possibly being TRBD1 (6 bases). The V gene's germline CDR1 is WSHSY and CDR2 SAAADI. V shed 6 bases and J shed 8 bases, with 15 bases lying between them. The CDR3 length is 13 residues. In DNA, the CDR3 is TGCGCCAGCAGGGACAGATTCGAATTTACGCAGTATTTT. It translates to CASRDRFEFTQYF.

CDR3 amino acids: CSAREAGGAFF. In DNA, the CDR3 is TGCAGTGCTAGAGAGGCAGGCGGGGCTTTCTTT. The rearrangement uses TRBV20-1 and TRBJ1-1; D is undetermined. The CDR3 runs to 11 residues. CDR1 is DFQATT, CDR2 SNEGSKA, per germline (reference sequence). The V gene lost 0 bases and the J gene lost 11 bases, with 10 bases spanning the gap.

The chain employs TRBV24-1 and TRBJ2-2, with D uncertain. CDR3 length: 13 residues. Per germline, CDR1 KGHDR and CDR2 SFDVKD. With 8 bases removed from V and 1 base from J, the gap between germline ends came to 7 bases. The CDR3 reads CATIEENTGELFF. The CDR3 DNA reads TGTGCCACCATAGAAGAGAACACCGGGGAGCTGTTTTTT.

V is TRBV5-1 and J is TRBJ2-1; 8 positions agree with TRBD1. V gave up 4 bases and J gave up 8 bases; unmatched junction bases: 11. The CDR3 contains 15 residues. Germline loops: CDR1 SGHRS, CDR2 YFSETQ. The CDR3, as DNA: TGCGCCAGCAGCCCCGACAGGGGTAGGGGGGATGAGCAGTTCTTC. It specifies CASSPDRGRGDEQFF.

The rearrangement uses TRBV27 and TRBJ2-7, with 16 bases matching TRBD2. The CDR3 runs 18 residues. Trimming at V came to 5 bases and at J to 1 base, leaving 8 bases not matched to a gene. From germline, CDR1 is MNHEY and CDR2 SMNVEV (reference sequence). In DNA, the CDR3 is TGTGCCAGCAGTCCCGGGACTAGCGGGAGGGTGTGGTCCTACGAGCAGTACTTC. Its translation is CASSPGTSGRVWSYEQYF.

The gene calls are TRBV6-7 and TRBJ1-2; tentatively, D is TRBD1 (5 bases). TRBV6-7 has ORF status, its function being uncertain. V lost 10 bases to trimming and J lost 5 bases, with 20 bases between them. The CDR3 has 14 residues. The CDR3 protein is CATGRSQGEYGYTF. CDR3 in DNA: TGTGCCACGGGGAGGAGCCAGGGAGAATATGGCTACACCTTC.

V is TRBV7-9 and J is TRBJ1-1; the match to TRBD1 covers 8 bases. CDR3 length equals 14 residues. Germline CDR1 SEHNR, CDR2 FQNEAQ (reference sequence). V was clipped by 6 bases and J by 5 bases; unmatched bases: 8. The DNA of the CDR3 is TGTGCCAGCAGTACGACAGGGGCACAGACTGAAGCTTTCTTT. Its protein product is CASSTTGAQTEAFF.

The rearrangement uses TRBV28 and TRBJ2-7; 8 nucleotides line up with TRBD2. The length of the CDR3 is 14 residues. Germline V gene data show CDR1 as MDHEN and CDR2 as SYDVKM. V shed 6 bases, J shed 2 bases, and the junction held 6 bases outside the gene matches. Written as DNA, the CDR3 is TGTGCCAGCAGAACCACTAGCGGCCCCTACGAGCAGTACTTC. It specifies CASRTTSGPYEQYF.

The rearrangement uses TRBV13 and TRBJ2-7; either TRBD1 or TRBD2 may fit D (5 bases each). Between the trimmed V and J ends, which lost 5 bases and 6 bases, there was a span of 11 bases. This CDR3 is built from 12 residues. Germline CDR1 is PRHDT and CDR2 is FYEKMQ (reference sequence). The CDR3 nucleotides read TGTGCCAGCAGCCGCGAGGGGACCGAGCAGTACTTC. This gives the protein CASSREGTEQYF.

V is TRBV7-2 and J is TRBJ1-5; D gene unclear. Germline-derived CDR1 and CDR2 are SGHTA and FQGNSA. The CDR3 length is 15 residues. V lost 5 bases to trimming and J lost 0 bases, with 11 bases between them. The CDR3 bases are TGTGCCAGCAGCGCCCTAAGTCTTAGCAATCAGCCCCAGCATTTT. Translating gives CASSALSLSNQPQHF.

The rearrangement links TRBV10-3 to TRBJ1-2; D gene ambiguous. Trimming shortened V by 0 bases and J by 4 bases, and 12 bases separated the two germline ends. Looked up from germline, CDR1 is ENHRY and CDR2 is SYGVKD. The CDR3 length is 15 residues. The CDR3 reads CAISESRGEGYGYTF. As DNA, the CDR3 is TGTGCCATCAGTGAGTCTCGGGGTGAAGGCTATGGCTACACCTTC.

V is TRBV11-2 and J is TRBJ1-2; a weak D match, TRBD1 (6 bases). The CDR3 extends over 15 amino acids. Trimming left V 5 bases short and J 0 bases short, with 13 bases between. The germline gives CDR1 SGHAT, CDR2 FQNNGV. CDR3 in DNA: TGTGCCAGCAGCCCAAGGACAGCTCCTAACTATGGCTACACCTTC. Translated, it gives CASSPRTAPNYGYTF.

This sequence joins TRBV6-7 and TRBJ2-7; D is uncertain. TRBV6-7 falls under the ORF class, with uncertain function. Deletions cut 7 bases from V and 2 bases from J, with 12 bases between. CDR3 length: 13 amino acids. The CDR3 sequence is CASTRSSPYEQYF. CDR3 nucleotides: TGTGCCAGCACTCGCAGTTCGCCCTACGAGCAGTACTTC.

Here the CDR3 reads CSVRATGSNEKLFF. In DNA form, the CDR3 reads TGCAGCGTTCGGGCGACAGGGTCTAATGAAAAACTGTTTTTT. The chain combines TRBV29-1 with TRBJ1-4; 7 bases agree with TRBD1. The V gene's germline CDR1 is SQVTM and CDR2 ANQGSEA. J lost 3 bases, V lost 5 bases, and 6 bases had no gene match. This CDR3 is built from 14 residues. Filled out from reference TRBV29-1 and TRBJ1-4, the complete variable domain reads SAVISQKPSRDICQRGTSLTIQCQVDSQVTMMFWYRQQPGQSLTLIATANQGSEATYESGFVIDKFPISRPNLTFSTLTVSNMSPEDSSIYLCSVRATGSNEKLFFGSGTQLSVL.

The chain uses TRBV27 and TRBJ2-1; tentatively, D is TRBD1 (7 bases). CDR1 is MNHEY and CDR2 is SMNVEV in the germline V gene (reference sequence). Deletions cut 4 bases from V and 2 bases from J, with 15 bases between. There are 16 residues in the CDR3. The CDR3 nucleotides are TGTGCCAGCAGTTCGTCGGGGGACAGACCCTACAATGAGCAGTTCTTC. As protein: CASSSSGDRPYNEQFF.

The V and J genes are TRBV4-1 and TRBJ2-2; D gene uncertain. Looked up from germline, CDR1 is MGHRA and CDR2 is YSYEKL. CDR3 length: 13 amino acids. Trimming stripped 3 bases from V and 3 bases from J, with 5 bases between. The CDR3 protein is CASSHSYTGELFF. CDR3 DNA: TGCGCCAGCAGCCATAGCTACACCGGGGAGCTGTTTTTT.

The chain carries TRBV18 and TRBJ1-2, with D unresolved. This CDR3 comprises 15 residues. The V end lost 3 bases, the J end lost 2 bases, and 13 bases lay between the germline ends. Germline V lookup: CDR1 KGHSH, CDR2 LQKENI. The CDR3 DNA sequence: TGTGCCAGCTCACCCCTACAGAACCAAAACTATGGCTACACCTTC. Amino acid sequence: CASSPLQNQNYGYTF.

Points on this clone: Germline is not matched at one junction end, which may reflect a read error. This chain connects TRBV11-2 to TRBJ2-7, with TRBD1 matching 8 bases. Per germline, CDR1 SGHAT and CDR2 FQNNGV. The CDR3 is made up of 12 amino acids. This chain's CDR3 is CASSLLGQGIVF. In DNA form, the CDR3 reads TGTGCCAGCAGCCTACTAGGACAGGGAATTGTCTTC.

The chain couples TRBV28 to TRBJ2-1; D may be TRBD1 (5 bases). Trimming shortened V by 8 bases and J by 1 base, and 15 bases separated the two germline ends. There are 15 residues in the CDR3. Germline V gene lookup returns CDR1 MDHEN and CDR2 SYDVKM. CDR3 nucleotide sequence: TGTGCCAGCGGGGCTGGCGAGTATTCCTACAATGAGCAGTTCTTC. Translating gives CASGAGEYSYNEQFF. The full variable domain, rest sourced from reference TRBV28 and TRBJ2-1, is DVKVTQSSRYLVKRTGEKVFLECVQDMDHENMFWYRQDPGLGLRLIYFSYDVKMKEKGDIPEGYSVSREKKERFSLILESASTNQTSMYLCASGAGEYSYNEQFFGPGTRLTVL.

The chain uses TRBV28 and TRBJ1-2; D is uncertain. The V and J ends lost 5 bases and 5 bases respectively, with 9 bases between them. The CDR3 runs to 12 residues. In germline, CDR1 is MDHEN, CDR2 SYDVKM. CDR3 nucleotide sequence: TGTGCCAGCAGTCCCGGGGTATATGGCTACACCTTC. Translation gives CASSPGVYGYTF.

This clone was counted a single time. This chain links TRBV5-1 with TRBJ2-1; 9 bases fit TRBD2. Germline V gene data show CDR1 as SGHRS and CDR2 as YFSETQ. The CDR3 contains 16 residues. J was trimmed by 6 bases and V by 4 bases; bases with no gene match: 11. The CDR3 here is CASSGAGTSITNEQFF. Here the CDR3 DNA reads TGCGCCAGCAGCGGAGCCGGGACTAGCATAACCAATGAGCAGTTCTTC. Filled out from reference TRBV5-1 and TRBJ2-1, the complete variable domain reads KAGVTQTPRYLIKTRGQQVTLSCSPISGHRSVSWYQQTPGQGLQFLFEYFSETQRNKGNFPGRFSGRQFSNSRSEMNVSTLELGDSALYLCASSGAGTSITNEQFFGPGTRLTVL.

In nucleotides, the CDR3 is TGTGCCAGCTCTAGCAGGACTAGGAACTACGAGCAGTACTTC. Its protein is CASSSRTRNYEQYF. The chain carries TRBV6-5 and TRBJ2-7; 7 bases fit TRBD2. V lost 8 bases to trimming and J lost 3 bases; unmatched junction nucleotides: 10. The length of the CDR3 is 14 residues. The V gene's germline CDR1 is MNHEY and CDR2 SVGAGI.

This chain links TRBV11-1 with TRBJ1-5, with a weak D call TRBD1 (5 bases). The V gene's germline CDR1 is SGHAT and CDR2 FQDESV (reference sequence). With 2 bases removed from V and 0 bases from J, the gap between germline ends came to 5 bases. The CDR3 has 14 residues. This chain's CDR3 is CASSLTGSNQPQHF. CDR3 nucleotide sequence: TGTGCCAGCAGCTTAACAGGTAGCAATCAGCCCCAGCATTTT. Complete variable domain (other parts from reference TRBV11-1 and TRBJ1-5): EAEVAQSPRYKITEKSQAVAFWCDPISGHATLYWYRQILGQGPELLVQFQDESVVDDSQLPKDRFSAERLKGVDSTLKIQPAELGDSAMYLCASSLTGSNQPQHFGDGTRLSIL.